This is a list of T cell receptor beta chains from one sample in a study of T cell repertoires in cytomegalovirus infection. These receptors have no identified antigens. TCRdb reprocessed the reads with MiXCR, giving one entry per CDR3 protein. This table has under 150,000 distinct CDR3 sequences, around 25% appearing once. The material sequenced was PBMCs, sequenced either directly or after in vitro stimulation (not recorded which). The receptors here all came from a human donor in good health (CMV status not recorded). Some clones in this sample may be carry-over from other donors' samples. Both conserved end residues are trimmed from each CDR3. The order of the fields is J gene, clone size, V gene, CDR3 protein. A row's size may be missing; if present it is once, few, many or a size class.

j_gene: TRBJ2-3
abundance: once
v_gene: TRBV2
CDR3aa: ASSSWTGGAVRNTQY

j_gene: TRBJ1-6
abundance: -
v_gene: TRBV5-4
CDR3aa: ASTWDRGHSPLH

j_gene: TRBJ1-1
abundance: few
v_gene: TRBV14
CDR3aa: ASSQGRGTEAF

j_gene: TRBJ1-2
abundance: few
v_gene: TRBV7-2
CDR3aa: ASSILDRGANYGYT

j_gene: TRBJ2-3
abundance: few
v_gene: TRBV20-1
CDR3aa: SAVTSGRAPDTQY

j_gene: TRBJ2-5
abundance: -
v_gene: TRBV24-1
CDR3aa: ATSDQGDETQY

j_gene: TRBJ2-1
abundance: -
v_gene: TRBV9
CDR3aa: ASSGYQEQF

j_gene: TRBJ2-7
abundance: -
v_gene: TRBV10-3
CDR3aa: AISRDGAYEQY

j_gene: TRBJ1-2
abundance: -
v_gene: TRBV30
CDR3aa: AWNPLGTAYGYT

j_gene: TRBJ2-5
abundance: -
v_gene: TRBV7-2
CDR3aa: ASSLDGRLQETQY

j_gene: TRBJ2-1
abundance: few
v_gene: TRBV5-4
CDR3aa: ASSLRGSSYNEQF

j_gene: TRBJ1-1
abundance: once
v_gene: TRBV27
CDR3aa: ASSLLGWNTEAF

j_gene: TRBJ2-2
abundance: many
v_gene: TRBV6-1
CDR3aa: ASASGWSGELF

j_gene: TRBJ2-3
abundance: few
v_gene: TRBV2
CDR3aa: ASTFGESTKDTQY

j_gene: TRBJ2-5
abundance: many
v_gene: TRBV19
CDR3aa: ASAIRTGSQETQY

j_gene: TRBJ1-1
abundance: few
v_gene: TRBV20-1
CDR3aa: SVPGQTNTEAF

j_gene: TRBJ2-2
abundance: -
v_gene: TRBV5-1
CDR3aa: ASSLKLQVNTGELF

j_gene: TRBJ1-2
abundance: many
v_gene: TRBV28
CDR3aa: ASRGDRVGGYT

j_gene: TRBJ1-6
abundance: -
v_gene: TRBV6-1
CDR3aa: ASSVPAGTGNSPLH

j_gene: TRBJ1-4
abundance: many
v_gene: TRBV7-2
CDR3aa: ASSPGQGSFELF

j_gene: TRBJ2-1
abundance: -
v_gene: TRBV6-2/TRBV6-3
CDR3aa: ASRNPGLAGVEQF

j_gene: TRBJ2-1
abundance: few
v_gene: TRBV7-2
CDR3aa: ASSLEGRSSYNEQF

j_gene: TRBJ1-1
abundance: -
v_gene: TRBV12-3/TRBV12-4
CDR3aa: ASERETEAF

j_gene: TRBJ1-5
abundance: few
v_gene: TRBV7-9
CDR3aa: ASSLDGRSNQPQH

j_gene: TRBJ1-1
abundance: many
v_gene: TRBV30
CDR3aa: ASRENTEAF

j_gene: TRBJ2-1
abundance: few
v_gene: TRBV7-2
CDR3aa: ASSLERGDEQF

j_gene: TRBJ2-1
abundance: many
v_gene: TRBV10-3
CDR3aa: AISDPSGLVLINNEQF

j_gene: TRBJ1-2
abundance: -
v_gene: TRBV9
CDR3aa: ASGTGVGYT

j_gene: TRBJ2-7
abundance: -
v_gene: TRBV19
CDR3aa: ASTREAGTYEQY

j_gene: TRBJ2-7
abundance: few
v_gene: TRBV19
CDR3aa: ASSAGTSGTGEQY

j_gene: TRBJ2-1
abundance: few
v_gene: TRBV7-2
CDR3aa: ASSPVVNEQF

j_gene: TRBJ2-1
abundance: once
v_gene: TRBV6-5
CDR3aa: ASSFPAVAGGGSYNEQF

j_gene: TRBJ1-4
abundance: many
v_gene: TRBV6-2/TRBV6-3
CDR3aa: ASGPGGTNEKLF

j_gene: TRBJ2-5
abundance: few
v_gene: TRBV6-5
CDR3aa: ASSYGSPHGTQY

j_gene: TRBJ2-7
abundance: few
v_gene: TRBV6-2/TRBV6-3
CDR3aa: ASRGGTAGSYEQY

j_gene: TRBJ2-2
abundance: many
v_gene: TRBV7-8
CDR3aa: ASSPLAGAPNTGELF

j_gene: TRBJ2-2
abundance: few
v_gene: TRBV11-3
CDR3aa: ASSLLTGNTGELF

j_gene: TRBJ2-1
abundance: many
v_gene: TRBV7-2
CDR3aa: ASSFVNEQF

j_gene: TRBJ1-1
abundance: many
v_gene: TRBV7-6
CDR3aa: ASSLLVGGGPTEAF

j_gene: TRBJ1-5
abundance: few
v_gene: TRBV6-6
CDR3aa: ASSYSERRSQPQH

j_gene: TRBJ1-2
abundance: few
v_gene: TRBV19
CDR3aa: ASSKSQGANYGYT

j_gene: TRBJ1-1
abundance: once
v_gene: TRBV14
CDR3aa: ASSQRLQGAEAF

j_gene: TRBJ2-1
abundance: -
v_gene: TRBV20-1
CDR3aa: SASIGQGAPVTSGIGYNEQF

j_gene: TRBJ1-6
abundance: -
v_gene: TRBV6-2/TRBV6-3
CDR3aa: ASRPDTRNNSPLH

j_gene: TRBJ2-1
abundance: -
v_gene: TRBV24-1
CDR3aa: ATGTSVYNEQF

j_gene: TRBJ2-2
abundance: few
v_gene: TRBV28
CDR3aa: ASSFTHTGELF

j_gene: TRBJ2-1
abundance: -
v_gene: TRBV19
CDR3aa: ASSGTRRSGNEQF

j_gene: TRBJ2-3
abundance: -
v_gene: TRBV7-2
CDR3aa: ASSPNWRFTDTQY

j_gene: TRBJ1-5
abundance: few
v_gene: TRBV4-1
CDR3aa: ASSLRGLGNQPQH

j_gene: TRBJ1-4
abundance: -
v_gene: TRBV7-3
CDR3aa: ASSFLSGNEKLF

j_gene: TRBJ2-1
abundance: many
v_gene: TRBV6-5
CDR3aa: ASSYGGRTSGNDNEQF